Described below is a single T cell receptor (beta chain) sequence and its context. As yet, its antigen is unknown. This sample is part of a study of blood T cells in healthy people across ages. Study-level information: Template switching retrieved approximately one barcoded beta molecule for each two T cells.

Together with a sample-barcoded 5' primer, a J-beta primer mix was included in a second PCR lasting roughly 6 to 12 cycles. TCRdb reprocessed the 5' RACE reads via MiXCR and lists one record per CDR3 protein. This sample carries about 560,000 distinct CDR3 sequences, about 29% of them seen once, and the ten largest clones take 3.6%. Overall study findings and caveats: The recorded TCR beta diversity per million T cells decreased in a roughly linear manner with age.

The CDR3 covers 12 residues. Germline V gene sequence: CDR1 SGHNT, CDR2 YYREEE (reference sequence). Trimming took off 6 bases at V and 4 bases at J, with 10 bases between the two ends. This sample also appeared in a second study, on T cells of mothers and their children. Per that study: The yield was over 9 million TCR beta CDR3 reads from each mother and 2.5 million to 3 million from each child. The authors identified no persistent microchimeric T cell clones.

V gene TRBV5-4 combines with J gene TRBJ1-1; tentative D call: TRBD1 (5 bases). This sequence originates from a boy aged 2 to 10 in good health. Specimen: blood. CDR3 loop: CASMSGGTEAFF. As DNA, the CDR3 is TGTGCCAGCATGTCTGGGGGCACTGAAGCTTTCTTT.